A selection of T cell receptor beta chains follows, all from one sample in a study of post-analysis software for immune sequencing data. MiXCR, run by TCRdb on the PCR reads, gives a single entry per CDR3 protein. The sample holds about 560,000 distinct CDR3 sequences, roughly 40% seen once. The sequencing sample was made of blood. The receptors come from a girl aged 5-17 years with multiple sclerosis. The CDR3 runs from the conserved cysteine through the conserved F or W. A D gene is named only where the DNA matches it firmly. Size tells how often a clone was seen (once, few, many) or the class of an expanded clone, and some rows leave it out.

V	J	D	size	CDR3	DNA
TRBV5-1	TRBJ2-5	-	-	CASSPDRRETQYF	TGCGCCAGCAGTCCGGACAGAAGGGAGACCCAGTACTTC
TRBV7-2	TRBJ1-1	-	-	CASSPRARNTEAFF	TGTGCCAGCAGCCCCCGGGCACGGAACACTGAAGCTTTCTTT
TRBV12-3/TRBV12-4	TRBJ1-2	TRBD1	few	CASTTTGMRNGYTF	TGTGCCAGCACTACGACAGGGATGAGAAACGGCTACACCTTC
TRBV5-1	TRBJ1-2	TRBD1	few	CASSLETGAYTF	TGCGCCAGCAGCTTGGAGACAGGGGCATACACCTTC
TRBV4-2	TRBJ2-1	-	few	CASSQRPLGLVVNEQFF	TGTGCCAGCAGCCAGAGACCTCTGGGACTCGTAGTCAATGAGCAGTTCTTC
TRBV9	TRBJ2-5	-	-	CASSASSPGETQYF	TGTGCCAGCAGCGCCTCGTCCCCGGGGGAGACCCAGTACTTC
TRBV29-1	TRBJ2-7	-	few	CSAETASYEQYF	TGCAGCGCCGAGACAGCGTCCTACGAGCAGTACTTC
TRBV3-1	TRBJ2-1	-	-	CASSHRGARAYEQFF	TGTGCCAGCAGCCATCGGGGGGCCAGGGCCTATGAGCAGTTCTTC
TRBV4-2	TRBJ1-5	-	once	CASSQGVGGNQPQHF	TGTGCCAGCAGCCAAGGGGTTGGGGGGAATCAGCCCCAGCATTTT
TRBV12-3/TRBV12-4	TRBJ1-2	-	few	CASSTWGGGYTF	TGTGCCAGCAGTACATGGGGGGGCGGCTACACCTTC
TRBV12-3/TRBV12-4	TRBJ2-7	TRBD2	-	CASSPGVSGTFEQYF	TGTGCCAGCAGTCCCGGGGTTAGCGGGACCTTCGAGCAGTACTTC
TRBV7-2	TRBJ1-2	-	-	CASSLQQGGGYTF	TGTGCCAGCAGCTTACAGCAGGGCGGAGGCTACACCTTC
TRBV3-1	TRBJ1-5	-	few	CASSQGADGRFNQPQHF	TGTGCCAGCAGCCAAGGGGCGGACGGCAGGTTCAATCAGCCCCAGCATTTT
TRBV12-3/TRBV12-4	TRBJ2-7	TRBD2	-	CANSPRLASYEQYF	TGTGCCAACAGTCCCCGACTAGCGTCCTACGAGCAGTACTTC
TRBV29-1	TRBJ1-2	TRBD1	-	CSVAGDRAIYGYTF	TGCAGCGTTGCTGGGGACAGAGCCATCTATGGCTACACCTTC
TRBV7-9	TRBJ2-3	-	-	CASQILRAGDTQYF	TGTGCCAGCCAGATTCTCAGGGCTGGAGATACGCAGTATTTT